Below are 22 T cell receptor beta chains sequenced from a single sample in a study of T cells in Graves' hyperthyroidism and ophthalmopathy. From RNA transcripts, TCR beta CDR3 regions were amplified. HTBI primers were used for first-round RT-PCR of the TCR CDR3. MiXCR, applied by TCRdb to the multiplex PCR reads, yields one record per CDR3 protein. The repertoire holds fewer than 550,000 distinct CDR3 sequences, with 15% to 19% as singletons. The sample consisted of blood. These TCRs come from a woman younger than 30 with Graves' hyperthyroidism.

Many counts were recorded for this clonotype. This chain connects TRBV3-1 to TRBJ1-2, with 7 bases lining up with TRBD1. V was pared by 1 base and J by 11 bases, with 13 bases of the junction left unmatched. This CDR3 region has 15 residues. Germline loops: CDR1 LGHDT, CDR2 YNNKEL (reference sequence). The DNA for the CDR3 is TGTGCCAGCAGCCAAGGGTTTGCACAGGGGATGGGGTACACCTTC. Translating it yields CASSQGFAQGMGYTF.

This clonotype was counted many times. The genes are TRBV20-1 and TRBJ1-2; TRBD1 is a possible D gene (6 bases). The CDR3 consists of 12 residues. V gave up 5 bases and J gave up 8 bases, with 15 bases separating them. Per germline, CDR1 DFQATT and CDR2 SNEGSKA (reference sequence). The CDR3 spells CSAPGGAVGYTF. As DNA, the CDR3 is TGCAGTGCTCCGGGGGGGGCGGTCGGCTACACCTTC.

This clonotype was detected ten times or more. V usage is TRBV4-2 and J usage is TRBJ2-2; TRBD1 matches at 10 bases. Germline trimming cut 3 bases from V and 3 bases from J; bases unmatched to any gene: 1. Germline assignment: CDR1 LGHNA and CDR2 YNFKEQ. The CDR3 consists of 15 residues. CDR3 loop: CASSHGTGDTGELFF. The DNA for the CDR3 is TGTGCCAGCAGCCATGGGACAGGGGACACCGGGGAGCTGTTTTTT.

This clonotype was recorded many times. V usage is TRBV5-1 and J usage is TRBJ2-3; 11 bases are a match to TRBD2. V was clipped by 5 bases and J by 6 bases; unmatched bases: 8. Germline V gene sequence: CDR1 SGHRS, CDR2 YFSETQ. CDR3 length: 15 residues. In nucleotides, the CDR3 is TGCGCCAGCAGGCCGGGACTAGCGGCGGAGGATACGCAGTATTTT. Residues: CASRPGLAAEDTQYF.

This clonotype was counted many times. This chain links TRBV27 with TRBJ1-2; D is possibly TRBD1 (5 bases). The CDR3 is 13 residues long. V lost 2 bases, J lost 8 bases, and 12 bases lay in between. Per the germline V gene, CDR1 is MNHEY and CDR2 is SMNVEV (reference sequence). The CDR3 sequence is CASSLSADSGYTF. CDR3 sequence (DNA): TGTGCCAGCAGTTTAAGCGCCGACAGCGGCTACACCTTC.

This clonotype was recorded many times. The rearrangement uses TRBV15 and TRBJ2-1; D may be TRBD2 (6 bases). Trimming took off 11 bases at V and 0 bases at J, with 17 bases between the two ends. The germline CDR1 and CDR2 sequences are LNHNV and YYDKDF (reference sequence). There are 15 residues in the CDR3. The chain's CDR3 is CAPLANGSSYNEQFF. DNA for the CDR3: TGTGCCCCGCTCGCCAACGGGAGCTCCTACAATGAGCAGTTCTTC.

In its sample, this clonotype was seen many times. The chain carries TRBV2 and TRBJ2-3; 9 bases fit TRBD2. CDR1 and CDR2 from the germline V gene are SNHLY and FYNNEI. V shed 4 bases, J shed 7 bases, and the junction held 12 bases outside the gene matches. The CDR3 sequence is 16 residues long. For the CDR3, the DNA is TGTGCCAGCAGTGCCTTCGGGCGGGGGGGCCCAAATACGCAGTATTTT. The encoded protein is CASSAFGRGGPNTQYF.

This clonotype came up many times. The chain employs TRBV30 and TRBJ1-1; D gene ambiguous. CDR3 length: 11 residues. V lost 1 base and J lost 6, with 6 bases in between. CDR1 and CDR2 (germline): GTSNPN, SVGIG (reference sequence). CDR3 in amino acids: CAWSEGAEAFF. The DNA for the CDR3 is TGTGCCTGGAGTGAGGGCGCTGAAGCTTTCTTT.

This clonotype appeared many times. CDR3 region: CASSYSRDRASAVYEQYF. CDR3 coding DNA: TGTGCCAGCAGTTACTCCCGGGACAGGGCTTCAGCTGTCTACGAGCAGTACTTC. V is TRBV6-6 and J is TRBJ2-7; TRBD1 matches 9 bases. J gave up 3 bases and V 0 bases, and 12 bases lay outside the gene matches. Per germline, CDR1 MNHNY and CDR2 SVGAGI (reference sequence). The CDR3 has 18 amino acids.

Only a few counts were recorded for this clonotype. Since a much larger clone is just one base distant, this may be a read error. The chain has TRBV7-8 and TRBJ2-1, with 14 bases lining up with TRBD2. The CDR3 length is 17 residues. J was trimmed by 1 base and V by 8 bases; bases with no gene match: 7. Germline V gene sequence: CDR1 SGHVS, CDR2 FQNEAQ. The CDR3 sequence is CASWGTSGGPSYNEQFF. The DNA of the CDR3 is TGTGCCAGCTGGGGGACTAGCGGGGGACCATCCTACAATGAGCAGTTCTTC.

This clonotype appeared a few times. This sequence joins TRBV10-2 and TRBJ2-3; weak D call: TRBD2 (6 bases). Germline V gene sequence: CDR1 WSHSY, CDR2 SAAADI. The CDR3 is 15 residues long. The V gene lost 3 bases and the J gene lost 5 bases, with 15 bases spanning the gap. The DNA for the CDR3 is TGCGCCAGCAGTGATGGGCTAGCGTGGCGAGATACGCAGTATTTT. Residues: CASSDGLAWRDTQYF.

This clonotype was counted a few times. The V and J genes are TRBV19 and TRBJ1-6, with TRBD1 as a possible D gene (5 bases). Germline CDR1 and CDR2: LNHDA and SQIVND (reference sequence). This CDR3 comprises 13 residues. V shed 4 bases and J shed 10 bases, with 11 bases lying between them. Here the CDR3 reads CASSSSGQSPLHF. The CDR3 coding sequence is TGTGCCAGTAGTAGTTCAGGGCAATCACCCCTCCACTTT.

This clonotype was counted only a few times. The V call is TRBV9, the J call TRBJ2-3; TRBD2 matches 7 bases. Germline V CDR1 and CDR2: SGDLS, YYNGEE. The CDR3 is 17 residues long. V was pared by 0 bases and J by 3 bases, with 10 bases of the junction left unmatched. CDR3 nucleotide sequence: TGTGCCAGCAGCGTAGCCCCGGCGGGAGTTGTTACAGATACGCAGTATTTT. This codes for CASSVAPAGVVTDTQYF. The variable domain in full, completed from reference TRBV9 and TRBJ2-3, reads DSGVTQTPKHLITATGQRVTLRCSPRSGDLSVYWYQQSLDQGLQFLIQYYNGEERAKGNILERFSAQQFPDLHSELNLSSLELGDSALYFCASSVAPAGVVTDTQYFGPGTRLTVL.

This clonotype occurred many times. The rearrangement uses TRBV12-3 or TRBV12-4 and TRBJ2-3; TRBD2 matches at 10 bases. V trimming: 2 bases; J trimming: 6 bases; junction bases outside the gene matches: 14. This CDR3 has 18 amino acids. As DNA, the CDR3 is TGTGCCAGCAGTTTAAGACTAGCGGGTGGAACATTCGGTGATACGCAGTATTTT. As protein: CASSLRLAGGTFGDTQYF.

This clonotype came up many times. The chain joins TRBV10-3 to TRBJ1-1; unclear D gene. Germline CDR1 reads ENHRY; CDR2 reads SYGVKD. The CDR3 extends over 14 amino acids. Trimming cost V 2 bases and J 0 bases, with 7 bases left between them. The CDR3 spells CAISENSVNTEAFF. CDR3 DNA: TGTGCCATCAGTGAGAATAGCGTGAACACTGAAGCTTTCTTT.

At least ten counts were recorded for this clonotype. An end of the junction does not agree with germline; a read error may underlie this. The rearrangement links TRBV11-2 to TRBJ2-7, with 7 bases identical to TRBD1. Germline CDR1 SGHAT, CDR2 FQNNGV. The CDR3 is made up of 13 amino acids. The CDR3 spells CASRLDRAHEQYF. The CDR3, as DNA: TGTGCCAGCAGATTAGACAGGGCCCACGAGCAGTACTTC.

Concerning this clonotype: A much larger clone lies one base from this, so it may be a read error. The chain joins TRBV20-1 to TRBJ2-1, with 12 bases matching TRBD2. CDR3 length equals 15 residues. Trimming took 6 bases from V and 8 from J; bases not matched to a gene: 11. The germline CDR1 and CDR2 sequences are DFQATT and SNEGSKA (reference sequence). CDR3 region: CSAHRASGGAYEQFF. CDR3 nucleotide sequence: TGCAGTGCCCATCGGGCTAGCGGGGGGGCCTATGAGCAGTTCTTC.

This clonotype was recorded at least ten times. The chain joins TRBV6-1 to TRBJ1-2; TRBD1 might be the D (5 bases). Germline CDR1 and CDR2: MNHNS and SASEGT. Trimming removed 6 bases from V and 2 bases from J, with 13 bases in between. CDR3 length: 14 residues. The CDR3 DNA reads TGTGCCAGCAGAATACTTACAGGCAACTATGGCTACACCTTC. Protein sequence: CASRILTGNYGYTF.

This clonotype appeared a few times. The V call is TRBV7-2, the J call TRBJ2-7; no firm D call. The CDR3 spans 12 residues. Trimming took off 5 bases at V and 3 bases at J, with 8 bases between the two ends. In germline, CDR1 is SGHTA, CDR2 FQGNSA. CDR3 DNA sequence: TGTGCCAGCAGCACCCTAGGCTACGAGCAGTACTTC. Its protein is CASSTLGYEQYF.

The chain employs TRBV5-1 and TRBJ2-1; D is possibly TRBD2 (7 bases). The V end was cut by 1 base, the J end by 7 bases, with 15 bases between. CDR1 and CDR2 (germline): SGHRS, YFSETQ. This CDR3 is 15 amino acids long. CDR3 DNA sequence: TGCGCCAGCAGCTTGCTGACGGGGGGCCGGAATGAGCAGTTCTTC. Translated: CASSLLTGGRNEQFF.

This clonotype has a handful of counts. The rearrangement links TRBV5-5 to TRBJ1-1; tentatively, D is TRBD1 (5 bases). The germline V gene encodes CDR1 SGHKS and CDR2 YYEKEE (reference sequence). The CDR3 is 15 residues long. Trimming cost V 4 bases and J 1 base, with 14 bases left between them. The CDR3: CASSARTRTNTEAFF. The CDR3, as DNA: TGTGCCAGCAGCGCACGGACACGGACGAACACTGAAGCTTTCTTT.

The sample holds a few counts of this clonotype. This may come from a read error, since a much larger clone is one base off. V usage is TRBV27 and J usage is TRBJ2-7, with 7 bases fitting TRBD2. Germline CDR1 and CDR2: MNHEY and SMNVEV (reference sequence). V shed 2 bases and J 3 bases; nucleotides not matched to a gene: 1. The CDR3 runs to 13 residues. CDR3 loop: CASSLERGYEQYF. The DNA of the CDR3 is TGTGCCAGCAGTTTAGAGCGGGGCTACGAGCAGTACTTC.